Listed here are 10 T cell receptor beta chains from one sample, sequenced in a study of blood T cell repertoires in COVID-19. Generated by immunoSEQ multiplex PCR, the TCRdb table keeps only in-frame clones and is missing some. The sample has roughly 100,000 clones, approximately 86% seen once; the top ten hold under 6.5%. The sequenced material came from peripheral blood. The receptors come from a woman aged 45 to 65 with COVID-19, enrolled during active disease.

Only one count was recorded for this clone. The chain employs TRBV6-2 or TRBV6-3 and TRBJ2-7; D may be TRBD1 (6 bases). V lost 6 bases and J 2 bases, leaving 14 bases between the germline ends. The length of the CDR3 is 14 residues. Germline CDR1 MNHEY, CDR2 SVGEGT. This chain's CDR3 is CASSVQGLAYEQYF. CDR3 nucleotide sequence: TGTGCCAGCAGCGTACAGGGTCTTGCCTACGAGCAGTACTTC.

This sequence joins TRBV6-5 and TRBJ2-5, with D maybe TRBD2 (6 bases). This CDR3 has 16 amino acids. Germline loops: CDR1 MNHEY, CDR2 SVGAGI. V was trimmed by 0 bases and J by 1 base, leaving 12 bases between them. The CDR3 nucleotides are TGTGCCAGCAGTTACTCTTCGGCGGGACCCCAAGAGACCCAGTACTTC. Its translation: CASSYSSAGPQETQYF.

The chain uses TRBV29-1 and TRBJ1-1, with 7 bases aligning to TRBD1. V shed 7 bases and J 5 bases; nucleotides not matched to a gene: 10. Germline V CDR1 and CDR2: SQVTM, ANQGSEA. There are 13 residues in the CDR3. CDR3 amino acids: CSARQGAGTEAFF. The CDR3 bases are TGCAGCGCAAGACAGGGAGCGGGTACTGAAGCTTTCTTT.

V and J are TRBV29-1 and TRBJ2-3, with D maybe TRBD2 (5 bases). CDR3 length: 11 amino acids. The germline CDR1 and CDR2 sequences are SQVTM and ANQGSEA. With 6 bases removed from V and 4 bases from J, the gap between germline ends came to 8 bases. The CDR3 protein is CSVGDADTQYF. CDR3 nucleotide sequence: TGCAGCGTGGGAGACGCAGATACGCAGTATTTT.

This clone was recorded only once. The chain carries TRBV19 and TRBJ2-7; the D gene is possibly TRBD1 (5 bases). Per the germline V gene, CDR1 is LNHDA and CDR2 is SQIVND (reference sequence). This CDR3 spans 15 amino acids. The ends were cut back, 4 bases at V and 2 bases at J, with 15 bases in the middle. The DNA of the CDR3 is TGTGCCAGTAGTAGGGGAAGGGGCAGACCCTACGAGCAGTACTTC. Residues: CASSRGRGRPYEQYF.

The chain links TRBV19 to TRBJ2-1; 9 nucleotides line up with TRBD1. Germline V gene sequence: CDR1 LNHDA, CDR2 SQIVND (reference sequence). After removal of 5 bases from V and 7 bases from J, the junction contained 6 bases not matched to a gene. CDR3 size: 14 residues. The CDR3 reads CASSLGTGINEQFF. DNA of the CDR3: TGTGCCAGTAGTTTAGGGACAGGGATTAATGAGCAGTTCTTC.

The chain uses TRBV4-2 and TRBJ2-5; possible D gene TRBD2, 7 bases. Germline V gene data show CDR1 as LGHNA and CDR2 as YNFKEQ. V lost 4 bases, J lost 3 bases, and 9 bases lay in between. The CDR3 contains 13 residues. CDR3 DNA sequence: TGTGCCAGCAGCCGAGGGGGGGAAGAGACCCAGTACTTC. This codes for CASSRGGEETQYF.

V and J are TRBV7-6 and TRBJ2-1; D is undetermined. CDR3 length: 12 amino acids. V was pared by 5 bases and J by 8 bases, with 10 bases between. Germline-derived CDR1 and CDR2 are SGHVS and FNYEAQ. This chain's CDR3 is CASSRAADEQFF. In nucleotides, the CDR3 is TGTGCCAGCAGCCGAGCTGCGGATGAGCAGTTCTTC. The variable domain in full, completed from reference TRBV7-6 and TRBJ2-1, reads GAGVSQSPRYKVTKRGQDVALRCDPISGHVSLYWYRQALGQGPEFLTYFNYEAQQDKSGLPNDRFSAERPEGSISTLTIQRTEQRDSAMYRCASSRAADEQFFGPGTRLTVL.

This sequence joins TRBV9 and TRBJ2-3, with D perhaps TRBD2 (5 bases). The germline gives CDR1 SGDLS, CDR2 YYNGEE. V was shortened by 0 bases and J by 4 bases, with 21 bases between the two germline ends. This CDR3 is 18 amino acids long. Here the CDR3 reads CASSVERGYPRIPDTQYF. CDR3 in DNA: TGTGCCAGCAGCGTAGAACGGGGATATCCTCGAATTCCAGATACGCAGTATTTT.

This clone was detected ten times or more. V gene TRBV5-1 combines with J gene TRBJ2-2, with a tentative D call TRBD2 (5 bases). Trimming took off 5 bases at V and 3 bases at J, with 5 bases between the two ends. The CDR3 is 12 residues long. CDR1 is SGHRS and CDR2 is YFSETQ in the germline V gene. CDR3 coding DNA: TGCGCCAGCAGGGAGGACACCGGGGAGCTGTTTTTT. Protein sequence: CASREDTGELFF. Full variable domain (remainder filled in from reference TRBV5-1 and TRBJ2-2): KAGVTQTPRYLIKTRGQQVTLSCSPISGHRSVSWYQQTPGQGLQFLFEYFSETQRNKGNFPGRFSGRQFSNSRSEMNVSTLELGDSALYLCASREDTGELFFGEGSRLTVL.